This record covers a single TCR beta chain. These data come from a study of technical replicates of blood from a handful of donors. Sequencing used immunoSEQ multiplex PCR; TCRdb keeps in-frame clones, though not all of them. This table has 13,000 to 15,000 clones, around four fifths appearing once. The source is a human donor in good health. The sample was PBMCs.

The CDR3 DNA is TGTGCCAGCCAATCCTTTCGACAGGGAGTAGGAGGCTACACCTTC. The encoded protein is CASQSFRQGVGGYTF. V is TRBV25-1 and J is TRBJ1-2; 7 nucleotides agree with TRBD1. CDR3 length equals 15 residues. Per the germline V gene, CDR1 is MGHDK and CDR2 is SYGVNS. V trimming: 8 bases; J trimming: 8 bases; junction bases outside the gene matches: 17.